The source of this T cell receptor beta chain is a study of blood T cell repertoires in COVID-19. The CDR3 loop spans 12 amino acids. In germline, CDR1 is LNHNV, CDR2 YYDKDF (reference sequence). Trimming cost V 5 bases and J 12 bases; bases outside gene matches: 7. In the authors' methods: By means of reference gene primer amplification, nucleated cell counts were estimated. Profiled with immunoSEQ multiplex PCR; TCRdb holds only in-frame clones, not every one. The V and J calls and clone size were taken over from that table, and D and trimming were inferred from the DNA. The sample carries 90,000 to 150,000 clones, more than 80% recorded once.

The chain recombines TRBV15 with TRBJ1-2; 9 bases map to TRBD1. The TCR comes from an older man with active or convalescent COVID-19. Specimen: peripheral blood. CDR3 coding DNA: TGTGCCACCAGCGACCGGGACAGGGAACACACCTTC. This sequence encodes CATSDRDREHTF.